A single sample is the source of the 29 T cell receptor beta chains below, sequenced in a study of neurological immune-mediated disorders. TCRdb analysed the 5' RACE reads with MiXCR anew, one entry per CDR3 protein. Of tens of thousands of distinct CDR3 sequences in the sample, roughly a sixth are singletons; the top ten hold roughly 15%. Sequences were obtained from PBMCs. Receptors were obtained from a middle-aged woman in good health.

Many counts were recorded for this clonotype. This chain joins TRBV20-1 and TRBJ1-1, with 7 bases lining up with TRBD1. This CDR3 has 11 residues. Germline V CDR1 and CDR2: DFQATT, SNEGSKA (reference sequence). CDR3 DNA: TGCAGGGCTCACAGGGGAACTGAAGCTTTCTTT. Encoded protein: CRAHRGTEAFF.

This clonotype was seen repeatedly, ten times or more. This rearrangement joins TRBV27 to TRBJ1-1; 9 bases fit TRBD1. The V segment lost 5 bases and the J segment 1 base; nucleotides outside the gene matches: 14. The V gene's germline CDR1 is MNHEY and CDR2 SMNVEV (reference sequence). The CDR3 is 18 residues long. CDR3 amino acids: CASSLNRDRDGGNTEAFF. Here the CDR3 DNA reads TGTGCCAGCAGTCTTAACCGGGACAGGGATGGGGGGAACACTGAAGCTTTCTTT.

Many counts were recorded for this clonotype. The rearrangement uses TRBV20-1 and TRBJ1-1; 10 bases fit TRBD1. Germline V gives CDR1 DFQATT, CDR2 SNEGSKA (reference sequence). The CDR3 sequence is 13 residues long. Trimming removed 3 bases from V and 8 bases from J; junction bases left unmatched: 6. In DNA form, the CDR3 reads TGCAGTGCTAGGTGGGACAGGGGTGGAGAAGCTTTCTTT. This gives the protein CSARWDRGGEAFF.

This clonotype has a count of ten or more. The V gene is TRBV20-1, the J gene TRBJ2-2; D remains ambiguous. Germline loops: CDR1 DFQATT, CDR2 SNEGSKA (reference sequence). The ends were cut back, 5 bases at V and 6 bases at J, with 7 bases in the middle. The CDR3 runs 11 residues. CDR3 bases: TGCAGTGCTCCCTCGTCCGGGGAGCTGTTTTTT. Protein: CSAPSSGELFF.

The J gene is TRBJ2-5, the V gene TRBV2, with a weak D call TRBD2 (5 bases). The germline V and J ends were trimmed by 1 base and 7 bases, with 13 bases remaining between them. The CDR3 spans 14 residues. The germline CDR1 and CDR2 sequences are SNHLY and FYNNEI. The CDR3 DNA sequence: TGTGCCAGCAGTGAAGGGCTAGCTTCATGGACCCAGTACTTC. It yields the protein CASSEGLASWTQYF.

This clonotype was recorded at least ten times. CDR3: CASSSVLTGRGTDTQYF. The CDR3 coding sequence is TGTGCCAGCAGTTCTGTTCTTACAGGGCGGGGCACAGATACGCAGTATTTT. The chain employs TRBV27 and TRBJ2-3; D is perhaps TRBD1 (6 bases). CDR3 length: 17 residues. The V gene lost 4 bases and the J gene lost 1 base, with 18 bases spanning the gap. CDR1 is MNHEY, CDR2 SMNVEV, per germline (reference sequence).

The chain recombines TRBV20-1 with TRBJ2-1, with D uncertain. The V end lost 3 bases, the J end lost 0 bases, and 9 bases lay between the germline ends. CDR3 size: 14 residues. CDR1 and CDR2 (germline): DFQATT, SNEGSKA (reference sequence). The CDR3 loop reads CSASHKSSYNEQFF. The DNA for the CDR3 is TGCAGTGCTAGTCATAAGAGCTCCTACAATGAGCAGTTCTTC.

The V gene is TRBV5-5, the J gene TRBJ2-2, with 7 bases identical to TRBD1. This CDR3 contains 14 residues. The V gene end was trimmed by 0 bases and the J gene end by 5 bases; junction bases not matched to a gene: 1. The germline V gene has CDR1 SGHKS and CDR2 YYEKEE (reference sequence). The CDR3 loop reads CASSLETGTGELFF. In DNA, the CDR3 is TGTGCCAGCAGCTTGGAGACAGGGACCGGGGAGCTGTTTTTT.

The chain is built from TRBV20-1 and TRBJ2-1, with 7 positions matching TRBD2. CDR3 length: 17 residues. Germline V lookup: CDR1 DFQATT, CDR2 SNEGSKA (reference sequence). The junction had 11 bases not matched to a gene; V was cut back by 3 bases and J by 0 bases. CDR3: CSASSPSGDSSYNEQFF. The CDR3 coding sequence is TGCAGTGCTAGCTCGCCTAGCGGAGATAGCTCCTACAATGAGCAGTTCTTC.

A note on this clonotype: A much larger clone differs from this one at a single base, so this may be a read error. This chain uses TRBV12-3 or TRBV12-4 with TRBJ2-3; no reliable D call. CDR3 length equals 14 residues. V gave up 6 bases and J gave up 2 bases, with 12 bases separating them. In DNA form, the CDR3 reads TGTGCCAGCAGCCCGGAAGACCCCACAGATACGCAGTATTTT. Translating it yields CASSPEDPTDTQYF.

A few counts support this clonotype. CDR3 nucleotides: TGCAGTGCCATCCACCCTCCTGACAGAAAACTGTTTTTT. Its translation: CSAIHPPDRKLFF. This sequence joins TRBV20-1 and TRBJ1-4; tentatively, D is TRBD1 (5 bases). The CDR3 loop spans 13 amino acids. Trimming left V 6 bases short and J 10 bases short, with 18 bases between. The germline CDR1 and CDR2 sequences are DFQATT and SNEGSKA (reference sequence).

The V gene is TRBV7-2, the J gene TRBJ1-1; 8 bases align to TRBD1. This CDR3 comprises 15 residues. V shed 4 bases, J shed 1 base, and the junction held 5 bases outside the gene matches. Germline assignment: CDR1 SGHTA and CDR2 FQGNSA. The CDR3: CASSSHRGGNTEAFF. The CDR3 nucleotides are TGTGCCAGCAGCTCCCACAGGGGGGGGAACACTGAAGCTTTCTTT.

This clonotype was observed at least ten times. The gene calls are TRBV4-3 and TRBJ1-2, with D hard to call. Germline values: CDR1 LGHNA, CDR2 YSLEER. The length of the CDR3 is 14 residues. V lost 0 bases, J lost 1 base, and 6 bases lay in between. CDR3 amino acids: CASSQDAGNYGYTF. The CDR3 DNA reads as TGCGCCAGCAGCCAAGACGCGGGTAACTATGGCTACACCTTC.

This clonotype was detected many times. CDR3 loop: CASIKSRGTGELFF. The CDR3 DNA is TGTGCCAGCATAAAGTCGAGGGGAACCGGGGAGCTGTTTTTT. V usage is TRBV6-5 and J usage is TRBJ2-2; D possibly uses TRBD1 or TRBD2 (5 bases each). Germline V lookup: CDR1 MNHEY, CDR2 SVGAGI. V was clipped by 7 bases and J by 5 bases, with 14 bases between them. The CDR3 has 14 residues.

This clonotype was seen ten or more times. The chain carries TRBV7-2 and TRBJ2-7; tentatively, D is TRBD1 or TRBD2 (5 bases each). The CDR3 contains 14 residues. V was clipped by 3 bases and J by 1 base, with 10 bases between them. Germline CDR1 SGHTA, CDR2 FQGNSA. CDR3 sequence: CASSLPGQSYEQYF. CDR3 coding DNA: TGTGCCAGCAGCTTGCCGGGGCAGTCCTACGAGCAGTACTTC. Full variable domain (outside the CDR3, taken from reference TRBV7-2 and TRBJ2-7): GAGVSQSPSNKVTEKGKDVELRCDPISGHTALYWYRQSLGQGLEFLIYFQGNSAPDKSGLPSDRFSAERTGGSVSTLTIQRTQQEDSAVYLCASSLPGQSYEQYFGPGTRLTVT.

A word on this clonotype: The junction shows a germline mismatch at one end, possibly a read error. This chain connects TRBV12-3 or TRBV12-4 to TRBJ2-3; D call uncertain. CDR3 size: 12 residues. CDR3 sequence (DNA): TGTTCCAGCACCCTTCCTGTAGATACGCAGTATTTT. Protein sequence: CSSTLPVDTQYF.

This chain links TRBV5-1 with TRBJ2-7, with D perhaps TRBD2 (6 bases). Trimming took 5 bases from V and 6 from J, leaving 18 bases between them. Germline V CDR1 and CDR2: SGHRS, YFSETQ. CDR3 length: 14 amino acids. CDR3: CASRLAAEGGEQYF. The CDR3 coding sequence is TGCGCCAGCAGATTAGCCGCGGAGGGAGGCGAGCAGTACTTC.

This clonotype occurred many times. This chain connects TRBV5-1 to TRBJ2-3; the match to TRBD2 covers 9 bases. Germline V CDR1 and CDR2: SGHRS, YFSETQ. J lost 3 bases, V lost 4 bases, and 12 bases had no gene match. This CDR3 comprises 17 residues. CDR3 residues: CASSTAGGPVGTDTQYF. CDR3 nucleotides: TGCGCCAGCAGCACGGCGGGGGGGCCGGTGGGGACAGATACGCAGTATTTT.

This clonotype was observed at least ten times. V and J are TRBV20-1 and TRBJ2-1, with 9 nucleotides matching TRBD2. The CDR3 is 15 amino acids. The V gene end was trimmed by 3 bases and the J gene end by 5 bases; junction bases not matched to a gene: 8. Per the germline V gene, CDR1 is DFQATT and CDR2 is SNEGSKA (reference sequence). CDR3 DNA: TGCAGTGCTAGTATAAAAGCGGGGGGAAACAATGAGCAGTTCTTC. Translating it yields CSASIKAGGNNEQFF.

This clonotype occurred many times. V is TRBV12-3 or TRBV12-4 and J is TRBJ2-7; 9 nucleotides line up with TRBD2. Unmatched junction bases numbered 5, after V lost 6 bases and J lost 2 bases. The CDR3 length is 14 residues. The CDR3 DNA reads TGTGCCAGCAGCCCCGCGGGGGGGACCTACGAGCAGTACGTC. It encodes CASSPAGGTYEQYV.

This clonotype was recorded only once. This may be a read error: a much more frequent sequence differs by one nucleotide. The rearrangement links TRBV20-1 to TRBJ1-1; no clear D gene. Between the trimmed V and J ends, which lost 6 bases and 1 base, there was a span of 9 bases. The germline gives CDR1 DFQATT, CDR2 SNEGSKA (reference sequence). The length of the CDR3 is 12 residues. The CDR3 DNA sequence: TGCAGTGCCATTTTGAGGAACACTGAAGCTTTCTTT. Translation gives CSAILRNTEAFF.

The genes are TRBV20-1 and TRBJ1-4; a weak D match, TRBD1 (5 bases). Trimming cost V 8 bases and J 10 bases, with 14 bases left between them. There are 11 residues in the CDR3. Germline lookup yields CDR1 DFQATT and CDR2 SNEGSKA (reference sequence). For the CDR3, the DNA is TGCAGTAGGCAGGGAGGCGGAAAACTGTTTTTT. Its protein is CSRQGGGKLFF.

Many counts were recorded for this clonotype. This chain uses TRBV7-2 with TRBJ1-6; D is perhaps TRBD1 (6 bases). Germline V gene sequence: CDR1 SGHTA, CDR2 FQGNSA. V was pared by 3 bases and J by 10 bases, with 10 bases between. The CDR3 runs 13 residues. CDR3 loop: CASSFAGGSPLHF. The CDR3 nucleotides are TGTGCCAGCAGCTTCGCTGGGGGCTCACCCCTCCACTTT.

This clonotype has ten or more counts. In DNA form, the CDR3 reads TGTGCCAGCAGCCCGGGCGCCCTTTCTAATTCACCCCTCCACTTT. Amino acid sequence: CASSPGALSNSPLHF. The rearrangement links TRBV7-3 to TRBJ1-6; D not certain. This CDR3 comprises 15 residues. CDR1 is SGHTA and CDR2 is FQGTGA in the germline V gene. The ends were cut back, 5 bases at V and 6 bases at J, with 14 bases in the middle.

The table lists this clonotype with many counts. The chain has TRBV7-2 and TRBJ2-3; TRBD2 is a possible D gene (6 bases). CDR1 and CDR2 from the germline V gene are SGHTA and FQGNSA. The V gene lost 1 base and the J gene lost 0 bases, with 14 bases spanning the gap. The CDR3 consists of 17 residues. The CDR3 nucleotides are TGTGCCAGCAGCTTAGGGGCCTTACGGGGGAGCACAGATACGCAGTATTTT. As protein: CASSLGALRGSTDTQYF.

The V gene is TRBV18, the J gene TRBJ1-1; D is unclear. Germline V gene sequence: CDR1 KGHSH, CDR2 LQKENI. V dropped 3 bases and J dropped 4 bases, with 9 bases sitting between them. The CDR3 runs 13 residues. The CDR3 loop is CASSPQVGTEAFF. CDR3 nucleotides: TGTGCCAGCTCACCCCAGGTGGGCACTGAAGCTTTCTTT.

This clonotype appeared many times. The V and J genes are TRBV15 and TRBJ1-4, with TRBD1 matching 10 bases. The CDR3 length is 15 residues. Germline trimming cut 4 bases from V and 7 bases from J; bases unmatched to any gene: 6. Germline V lookup: CDR1 LNHNV, CDR2 YYDKDF (reference sequence). The DNA for the CDR3 is TGTGCCACCAGCAAGATGACAGGGGGCCTTGAAAAACTGTTTTTT. Its translation is CATSKMTGGLEKLFF.

Many counts were recorded for this clonotype. CDR3 coding DNA: TGCAGTGCCCTAGCGGGGGTCACAGATACGCAGTATTTT. Its translation is CSALAGVTDTQYF. The chain employs TRBV20-1 and TRBJ2-3, with 10 nucleotides matching TRBD2. This CDR3 comprises 13 residues. V shed 6 bases and J 2 bases; nucleotides not matched to a gene: 2. CDR1 and CDR2 from the germline V gene are DFQATT and SNEGSKA (reference sequence).

This clonotype was detected many times. The rearrangement links TRBV20-1 to TRBJ1-5; a possible D gene is TRBD1 (5 bases). This CDR3 contains 15 residues. V was trimmed by 0 bases and J by 5 bases, leaving 14 bases between them. Germline assignment: CDR1 DFQATT and CDR2 SNEGSKA (reference sequence). The CDR3 DNA sequence: TGCAGTGCTAGAGATCTCGGAGGGGTTGATCAGCCCCAGCATTTT. It encodes CSARDLGGVDQPQHF.